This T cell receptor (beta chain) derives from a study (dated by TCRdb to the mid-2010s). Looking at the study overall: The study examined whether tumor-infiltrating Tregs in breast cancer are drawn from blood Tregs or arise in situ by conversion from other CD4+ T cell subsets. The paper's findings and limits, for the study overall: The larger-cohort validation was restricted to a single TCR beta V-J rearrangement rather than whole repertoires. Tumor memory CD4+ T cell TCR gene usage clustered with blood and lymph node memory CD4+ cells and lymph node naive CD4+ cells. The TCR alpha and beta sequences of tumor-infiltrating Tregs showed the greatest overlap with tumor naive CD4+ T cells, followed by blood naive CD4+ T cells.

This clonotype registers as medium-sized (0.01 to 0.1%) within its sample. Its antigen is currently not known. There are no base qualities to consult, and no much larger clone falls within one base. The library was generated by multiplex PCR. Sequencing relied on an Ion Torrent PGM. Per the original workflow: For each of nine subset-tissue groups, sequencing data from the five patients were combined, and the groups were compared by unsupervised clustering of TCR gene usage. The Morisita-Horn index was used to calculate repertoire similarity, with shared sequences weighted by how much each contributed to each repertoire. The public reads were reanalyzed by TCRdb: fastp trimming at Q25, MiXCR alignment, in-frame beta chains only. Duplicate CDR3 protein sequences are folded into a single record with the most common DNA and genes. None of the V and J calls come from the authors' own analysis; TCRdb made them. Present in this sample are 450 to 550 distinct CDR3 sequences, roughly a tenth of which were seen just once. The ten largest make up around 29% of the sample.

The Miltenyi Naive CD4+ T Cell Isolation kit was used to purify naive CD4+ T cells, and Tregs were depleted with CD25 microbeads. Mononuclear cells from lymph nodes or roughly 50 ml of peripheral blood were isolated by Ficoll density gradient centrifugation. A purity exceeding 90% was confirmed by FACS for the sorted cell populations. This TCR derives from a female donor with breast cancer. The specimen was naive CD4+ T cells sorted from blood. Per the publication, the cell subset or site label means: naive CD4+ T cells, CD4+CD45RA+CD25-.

The CDR3 is CASSLFGSPSRSGYTF. The sequence in DNA is TGTGCCAGCAGTTTATTCGGCAGTCCCTCGCGGAGCGGCTACACCTTC. The V and J genes are TRBV12-3 or TRBV12-4 and TRBJ1-2; no confident D gene assignment can be made. Its CDR3 holds 16 amino acids, cysteine through phenylalanine. Here the CDR3 DNA is all that survives: 48 bases in frame from base 1. V is reduced by 2 bases and J by 8 bases, leaving a spacing of 21 bases between them.